This passage covers 20 T cell receptor beta chains from one sample sequenced in a study of OX40 agonist ivuxolimab in advanced cancers. Profiled with immunoSEQ multiplex PCR; TCRdb holds only in-frame clones, not every one. This sample has about 67,000 clones; around 83% occur once, and the top ten carry approximately 2%. This specimen consisted of CD4+ or CD8+ T cells sorted from blood, obtained in a trial of the OX40 agonist ivuxolimab. These TCRs come from an adult with an advanced solid tumor such as melanoma, head and neck, liver or kidney cancer.

The rearrangement links TRBV19 to TRBJ1-2, with TRBD1 identical over 7 bases. The trim removed 5 bases at V and 7 bases at J, leaving 7 bases unmatched. CDR1 and CDR2 (germline): LNHDA, SQIVND (reference sequence). The CDR3 extends over 13 amino acids. The CDR3 DNA sequence: TGTGCCAGTAGTGGGACAGCGCCTCGTGGCTACACCTTC. It specifies CASSGTAPRGYTF.

The genes are TRBV9 and TRBJ1-3; D unclear. This CDR3 comprises 16 residues. V was clipped by 0 bases and J by 0 bases, with 10 bases between them. Germline V gene lookup returns CDR1 SGDLS and CDR2 YYNGEE. The DNA of the CDR3 is TGTGCCAGCAGCGTAGCTTACAGACCCTCTGGAAACACCATATATTTT. Residues: CASSVAYRPSGNTIYF.

The chain is built from TRBV5-1 and TRBJ1-1; D gene ambiguous. Germline V gives CDR1 SGHRS, CDR2 YFSETQ. The CDR3 spans 11 residues. With 7 bases removed from V and 3 bases from J, the gap between germline ends came to 7 bases. The CDR3 loop reads CASAEDTEAFF. The CDR3 DNA is TGCGCCAGCGCGGAGGACACTGAAGCTTTCTTT.

This clone was counted a single time. The chain is built from TRBV27 and TRBJ2-2; D remains ambiguous. The V end lost 3 bases, the J end lost 7 bases, and 6 bases lay between the germline ends. The CDR3 sequence is 12 residues long. The germline gives CDR1 MNHEY, CDR2 SMNVEV (reference sequence). This chain's CDR3 is CASSFLFGELFF. CDR3 coding DNA: TGTGCCAGCAGTTTCCTCTTCGGGGAGCTGTTTTTT.

This clone was seen only a few times. The V call is TRBV30, the J call TRBJ1-2; D uncertain. The CDR3 is 12 amino acids. V was trimmed by 8 bases and J by 3 bases, leaving 13 bases between them. The germline V gene has CDR1 GTSNPN and CDR2 SVGIG (reference sequence). As DNA, the CDR3 is TGTGCCCGAACCTCGCCGGACTATGGCTACACCTTC. This gives the protein CARTSPDYGYTF.

This chain links TRBV7-8 with TRBJ2-5, with 10 bases lining up with TRBD2. The germline CDR1 and CDR2 sequences are SGHVS and FQNEAQ. The ends lost 6 bases at V and 7 bases at J; junction bases unmatched: 8. The CDR3 is made up of 14 amino acids. The CDR3 sequence: CASRFSGGGGTQYF. The CDR3 DNA sequence: TGTGCCAGCAGGTTCAGCGGGGGGGGCGGGACCCAGTACTTC.

The rearrangement uses TRBV19 and TRBJ1-5; 9 positions match TRBD1. V shed 7 bases, J shed 7 bases, and the junction held 11 bases outside the gene matches. This CDR3 has 15 amino acids. Germline CDR1 reads LNHDA; CDR2 reads SQIVND (reference sequence). DNA for the CDR3: TGTGCCAGTACTACGGCGACAGGGGGTTTACAGCCCCAGCATTTT. It translates to CASTTATGGLQPQHF.

The chain recombines TRBV9 with TRBJ1-3; D gene ambiguous. Trimming shortened V by 4 bases and J by 2 bases, and 16 bases separated the two germline ends. CDR1 and CDR2 (germline): SGDLS, YYNGEE. The CDR3 is 16 residues long. The CDR3 loop is CASSPLLGQTGNTIYF. The CDR3 DNA reads as TGTGCCAGCAGCCCACTGCTTGGGCAGACTGGAAACACCATATATTTT.

The chain links TRBV2 to TRBJ1-1; D possibly corresponds to TRBD1 (6 bases). The CDR3 contains 14 residues. Germline V CDR1 and CDR2: SNHLY, FYNNEI. V was trimmed by 6 bases and J by 6 bases, leaving 17 bases between them. CDR3 bases: TGTGCCAGCAGGCGAAGGTGGGGGGCCCCTGAAGCTTTCTTT. Translation: CASRRRWGAPEAFF.

This chain joins TRBV9 and TRBJ2-2, with D uncertain. Trimming shortened V by 1 base and J by 0 bases, and 7 bases separated the two germline ends. The CDR3 sequence is 15 residues long. CDR1 and CDR2 from the germline V gene are SGDLS and YYNGEE. CDR3: CASSVTQANTGELFF. CDR3 sequence (DNA): TGTGCCAGCAGCGTAACCCAAGCGAACACCGGGGAGCTGTTTTTT.

J is TRBJ2-7 and V is TRBV10-3, with no clear D. The CDR3 extends over 12 amino acids. Germline CDR1 is ENHRY and CDR2 is SYGVKD. With 5 bases removed from V and 5 bases from J, the gap between germline ends came to 10 bases. The CDR3 DNA follows: TGTGCCATCAGTTGGAGTTCCGACGAGCAGTACTTC. Residues: CAISWSSDEQYF.

This chain uses TRBV28 with TRBJ2-1; 8 bases agree with TRBD2. The ends lost 7 bases at V and 6 bases at J; junction bases unmatched: 11. Germline CDR1 reads MDHEN; CDR2 reads SYDVKM. This CDR3 region has 15 residues. CDR3 region: CASTLGTSYSNEQFF. Written as DNA, the CDR3 is TGTGCCAGCACCTTAGGGACTAGTTATTCCAATGAGCAGTTCTTC.

V gene TRBV4-1 combines with J gene TRBJ1-4; tentative D call: TRBD1 (5 bases). The CDR3 has 14 residues. The germline V and J ends were trimmed by 2 bases and 3 bases, with 7 bases remaining between them. Germline V gene lookup returns CDR1 MGHRA and CDR2 YSYEKL. CDR3 protein: CASSQKQANEKLFF. The CDR3 bases are TGCGCCAGCAGCCAAAAACAGGCTAATGAAAAACTGTTTTTT.

The V call is TRBV27, the J call TRBJ1-5; D call uncertain. V lost 6 bases, J lost 0 bases, and 12 bases lay in between. From germline, CDR1 is MNHEY and CDR2 SMNVEV (reference sequence). CDR3 size: 15 residues. The DNA of the CDR3 is TGTGCCAGCAGAAGGACTGATTTTAGCAATCAGCCCCAGCATTTT. Protein sequence: CASRRTDFSNQPQHF.

This clone was observed once. V gene TRBV5-8 combines with J gene TRBJ2-7; 10 positions agree with TRBD1. The CDR3 loop spans 14 amino acids. The V and J ends lost 4 bases and 4 bases, in that order; junction bases with no gene match: 5. Germline lookup yields CDR1 SGHTS and CDR2 YDEGEE. As DNA, the CDR3 is TGTGCCAGCAGCGCCTGGACAGGGGGTTACGAGCAGTACTTC. It yields the protein CASSAWTGGYEQYF.

The chain has TRBV2 and TRBJ1-5; no clear D gene. Germline CDR1 reads SNHLY; CDR2 reads FYNNEI. CDR3 size: 13 residues. V lost 6 bases and J 2 bases, leaving 8 bases between the germline ends. The CDR3 loop is CASSRTRNQPQHF. The CDR3 DNA follows: TGTGCCAGCAGCCGGACCCGCAATCAGCCCCAGCATTTT.

This clone is medium-sized (0.01 to 0.1%) within its sample. This chain uses TRBV19 with TRBJ1-2, with D maybe TRBD1 (6 bases). Per germline, CDR1 LNHDA and CDR2 SQIVND (reference sequence). The CDR3 has 14 amino acids. Between the trimmed V and J ends, which lost 5 bases and 0 bases, there was a span of 10 bases. As DNA, the CDR3 is TGTGCCAGTAGTCCGGACAGAGCTAACTATGGCTACACCTTC. Amino acid sequence: CASSPDRANYGYTF.

This chain links TRBV4-1 with TRBJ2-5, with TRBD2 identical over 10 bases. CDR1 and CDR2 (germline): MGHRA, YSYEKL. Losses at the gene ends were 1 base for V and 1 base for J; bases not matched to a gene: 3. The CDR3 has 16 amino acids. The CDR3 DNA follows: TGCGCCAGCAGCCAAGTTAGGACTAGCGGCCAAGAGACCCAGTACTTC. Amino acids: CASSQVRTSGQETQYF.

The gene calls are TRBV7-9 and TRBJ2-7; possible D gene TRBD1, 5 bases. The CDR3 length is 14 residues. With 5 bases removed from V and 2 bases from J, the gap between germline ends came to 13 bases. CDR1 is SEHNR, CDR2 FQNEAQ, per germline (reference sequence). CDR3 coding DNA: TGTGCCAGCAGCCCGACAGCCTTACCCTACGAGCAGTACTTC. It translates to CASSPTALPYEQYF.

This clone was counted only a few times. V usage is TRBV27 and J usage is TRBJ1-4, with D perhaps TRBD1 (5 bases). Trimming took off 8 bases at V and 1 base at J, with 20 bases between the two ends. Per germline, CDR1 MNHEY and CDR2 SMNVEV (reference sequence). CDR3 size: 17 residues. CDR3 in amino acids: CASCRRYPGETNEKLFF. The CDR3 DNA follows: TGTGCCAGCTGCCGTAGGTACCCGGGGGAAACTAATGAAAAACTGTTTTTT.